The following is a TCR beta chain sequence with its context. Living in 24 US areas, the participants were between about 18 and 95 years of age. Participants had their cohort set by participant-reported clinical history. The source of the sample is a study of blood T cell repertoires in COVID-19. Overall study context: The cDNA or gDNA used as material had been derived from T cells, B-cell-depleted T cells, or PBMCs.

The CDR3 length is 15 residues. CDR1 is SEHNR and CDR2 is FQNEAQ in the germline V gene (reference sequence). The V end was cut by 6 bases, the J end by 3 bases, with 14 bases between. The assay was immunoSEQ multiplex PCR, and TCRdb's table has in-frame clones only and misses some. The sample has over 350,000 clones; roughly nine tenths are singletons. The TCR was taken from a woman in her thirties or forties who had been exposed to COVID-19. Specimen: PBMCs or T cells enriched from blood (not recorded which). The chain has TRBV7-9 and TRBJ2-2; D ambiguous. CDR3 DNA sequence: TGTGCCAGCAGTCCTCAGCGAGTCGACACCGGGGAGCTGTTTTTT. It codes for CASSPQRVDTGELFF.